At least ten counts were recorded for the clone carrying this TCR beta chain. Its matching antigen is unknown. The V and J ends lost 2 bases and 4 bases respectively, with 11 bases between them. Germline V gene lookup returns CDR1 KGHSH and CDR2 LQKENI. The CDR3 totals 14 residues. Synthesis of TCR cDNA relied on 5'RACE template switching, which attached a universal primer site and UMIs. Via MiXCR, TCRdb re-called the 5' RACE reads, giving one row per CDR3 protein. The sample lists fewer than 450,000 distinct CDR3 sequences, approximately 4% seen once, with 20% to 25% in the top ten. The data are from a study of T cells after yellow fever vaccination. Study-level points and caveats: Re-detected after boosting: most primary clones, more than 95% of CD4 and roughly 90% of CD8. Abundant bulk-population clonotypes could contaminate the FACS-sorted repertoires.

The sequencing used PBMCs, collected 5 days after the yellow fever booster vaccination. This clonotype originated in a man younger than 35 who received the YFV17D yellow fever vaccine. The chain couples TRBV18 to TRBJ2-5, with D hard to call. CDR3 nucleotide sequence: TGTGCCAGCTCACCAGTGGGCAGGTCAGAGACCCAGTACTTC. Translating it yields CASSPVGRSETQYF.